These 17 T cell receptor beta chains were sequenced from one sample in a study of cytomegalovirus exposure and HLA in healthy donors (dated by TCRdb to the late 2010s). Libraries were prepared through the immunoSEQ multiplex PCR assay. A mixture of 60 forward primers for TCR Vbeta segments and 13 reverse primers for TCR Jbeta segments was used in the multiplex PCR. In its TCRdb copy, this immuneACCESS table keeps in-frame sequences only and misses some clones. Where compared with another copy, unresolved V genes explain less than half of these, and the others have no known cause. The sample has 180,000 or so clones on record, around three quarters of them singletons. Approximately 2.1% of the sample is held by the ten biggest clonotypes. The source material was PBMCs. The receptors here all came from a young woman in good health and CMV-seropositive.

This chain links TRBV27 with TRBJ2-1; 12 bases line up with TRBD2. CDR3 length: 17 amino acids. Germline CDR1 MNHEY, CDR2 SMNVEV (reference sequence). V shed 2 bases, J shed 3 bases, and the junction held 5 bases outside the gene matches. The CDR3 bases are TGTGCCAGCAGTTTACAATCTAGCGGGAGGGTCTACAATGAGCAGTTCTTC. It is translated as CASSLQSSGRVYNEQFF.

The J gene is TRBJ1-4, the V gene TRBV7-9, with TRBD1 as a possible D gene (5 bases). Trimming stripped 5 bases from V and 5 bases from J, with 21 bases between. The CDR3 runs 17 residues. Germline-derived CDR1 and CDR2 are SEHNR and FQNEAQ (reference sequence). DNA for the CDR3: TGTGCCAGCAGCGGGGGGGAAAGGGACCGTTCCAATGAAAAACTGTTTTTT. It codes for CASSGGERDRSNEKLFF. Looking up the rest from reference TRBV7-9 and TRBJ1-4 gives the full variable domain: DTGVSQNPRHKITKRGQNVTFRCDPISEHNRLYWYRQTLGQGPEFLTYFQNEAQLEKSRLLSDRFSAERPKGSFSTLEIQRTEQGDSAMYLCASSGGERDRSNEKLFFGSGTQLSVL.

This chain joins TRBV28 and TRBJ2-7, with 8 bases matching TRBD1. The CDR3 is made up of 14 amino acids. V lost 6 bases, J lost 6 bases, and 10 bases stayed unmatched. Germline assignment: CDR1 MDHEN and CDR2 SYDVKM. CDR3: CASSRQGAFAEQYF. CDR3 sequence (DNA): TGTGCCAGCAGCCGGCAGGGGGCCTTCGCCGAGCAGTACTTC.

The chain employs TRBV5-1 and TRBJ2-2; unclear D gene. This CDR3 comprises 16 residues. Germline CDR1 and CDR2: SGHRS and YFSETQ. V lost 0 bases and J lost 0, with 9 bases in between. The chain's CDR3 is CASSLEAPANTGELFF. The CDR3 nucleotides are TGCGCCAGCAGCTTGGAAGCGCCGGCGAACACCGGGGAGCTGTTTTTT.

The chain links TRBV28 to TRBJ2-7, with D possibly matching TRBD2 (6 bases). Looked up from germline, CDR1 is MDHEN and CDR2 is SYDVKM. This CDR3 contains 12 residues. Trimming cost V 7 bases and J 6 bases, with 13 bases left between them. The CDR3 sequence is CASTGTPREQYF. The CDR3 DNA reads TGTGCCAGCACAGGGACTCCTCGCGAGCAGTACTTC.

In its sample, this clone was seen a few times. The chain joins TRBV10-3 to TRBJ2-5; possibly TRBD1 for D (6 bases). The J call may not be correct, given that the DNA end is closer to TRBJ2-7. Germline CDR1 ENHRY, CDR2 SYGVKD. This CDR3 is 16 amino acids long. Here the CDR3 reads CAITKTDRERSYEQYF. CDR3 DNA sequence: TGTGCCATCACCAAAACGGACAGAGAGAGGTCCTACGAGCAGTACTTC.

This clone was counted once. V and J are TRBV2 and TRBJ2-7; D is possibly TRBD2 (6 bases). The V gene's germline CDR1 is SNHLY and CDR2 FYNNEI. The CDR3 sequence is 15 residues long. V was shortened by 5 bases and J by 7 bases, with 21 bases between the two germline ends. CDR3 DNA sequence: TGTGCCAGCAGTTATGCGGAAGTGGGCGGAGGGGAGCAGTACTTC. This gives the protein CASSYAEVGGGEQYF. The entire variable domain, with the rest obtained from reference TRBV2 and TRBJ2-7, is as follows: EPEVTQTPSHQVTQMGQEVILRCVPISNHLYFYWYRQILGQKVEFLVSFYNNEISEKSEIFDDQFSVERPDGSNFTLKIRSTKLEDSAMYFCASSYAEVGGGEQYFGPGTRLTVT.

This chain links TRBV9 with TRBJ2-1; 7 bases align to TRBD2. The CDR3 consists of 16 residues. CDR1 is SGDLS, CDR2 YYNGEE, per germline. The V and J ends lost 0 bases and 8 bases, in that order; junction bases with no gene match: 11. In nucleotides, the CDR3 is TGTGCCAGCAGCGTAGAGGGCGGGGGTCTCATCTATGAGCAGTTCTTC. Encoded protein: CASSVEGGGLIYEQFF.

The rearrangement links TRBV12-5 to TRBJ2-5; D unresolved. CDR1 is LGHNT, CDR2 FRNRAP, per germline. Trimming pared 2 bases from V and 8 bases from J, leaving 15 bases between. This CDR3 is built from 14 residues. Here the CDR3 DNA reads TGTGCTAGTGGTTTGACTATAGGCCATGACACCCAGTACTTC. Protein sequence: CASGLTIGHDTQYF.

The V call is TRBV11-2, the J call TRBJ2-1; 11 positions match TRBD1. The germline gives CDR1 SGHAT, CDR2 FQNNGV. With V trimmed by 1 base and J by 0 bases, 2 bases remained unmatched. The CDR3 is 17 residues long. CDR3 in DNA: TGTGCCAGCAGCTTAGGGACAGGGGGCAACTCCTACAATGAGCAGTTCTTC. It is translated as CASSLGTGGNSYNEQFF.

The rearrangement joins TRBV30 to TRBJ2-7, with D tentatively TRBD1 (6 bases). Deletions cut 2 bases from V and 3 bases from J, with 17 bases between. CDR1 is GTSNPN, CDR2 SVGIG, per germline (reference sequence). This CDR3 has 15 residues. The CDR3 DNA reads as TGTGCCTGGAGTAACCCGGACAGATACAACTACGAGCAGTACTTC. Translating gives CAWSNPDRYNYEQYF. Full variable domain (missing parts from reference TRBV30 and TRBJ2-7): SQTIHQWPATLVQPVGSPLSLECTVEGTSNPNLYWYRQAAGRGLQLLFYSVGIGQISSEVPQNLSASRPQDRQFILSSKKLLLSDSGFYLCAWSNPDRYNYEQYFGPGTRLTVT.

The chain is built from TRBV5-1 and TRBJ2-1; D gene unclear. V was clipped by 1 base and J by 10 bases, with 12 bases between them. Looked up from germline, CDR1 is SGHRS and CDR2 is YFSETQ. The length of the CDR3 is 13 residues. CDR3 sequence: CASSLISVDEQFF. The CDR3 DNA reads as TGCGCCAGCAGCTTGATAAGCGTTGACGAGCAGTTCTTC.

The chain employs TRBV6-6 and TRBJ2-5; the D gene is possibly TRBD1 (6 bases). CDR3 length: 16 amino acids. V lost 2 bases and J 3 bases, leaving 16 bases between the germline ends. Looked up from germline, CDR1 is MNHNY and CDR2 is SVGAGI (reference sequence). The CDR3 nucleotides are TGTGCCAGCAGTTACCCCGGCGTAAAGGGGGAAGAGACCCAGTACTTC. Its translation: CASSYPGVKGEETQYF.

The chain joins TRBV13 to TRBJ2-4, with 9 bases lining up with TRBD1. CDR1 and CDR2 (germline): PRHDT, FYEKMQ (reference sequence). The trim removed 0 bases at V and 6 bases at J, leaving 6 bases unmatched. CDR3 length equals 16 residues. CDR3 region: CASSLGPGTGSNIQYF. In DNA, the CDR3 is TGTGCCAGCAGCTTAGGCCCCGGGACAGGGTCAAACATTCAGTACTTC.

The chain combines TRBV27 with TRBJ2-2, with 7 bases aligning to TRBD2. This CDR3 is 13 amino acids long. J gave up 8 bases and V 2 bases, and 2 bases lay outside the gene matches. The V gene's germline CDR1 is MNHEY and CDR2 SMNVEV (reference sequence). The CDR3 protein is CASSLKRGGELFF. CDR3 DNA: TGTGCCAGCAGTTTAAAGCGGGGTGGGGAGCTGTTTTTT.

The genes are TRBV10-3 and TRBJ2-5, with 13 bases identical to TRBD2. V lost 3 bases to trimming and J lost 5 bases; unmatched junction nucleotides: 3. Per germline, CDR1 ENHRY and CDR2 SYGVKD. CDR3 length: 15 residues. CDR3 loop: CAISDPGLAGETQYF. The CDR3 DNA reads TGTGCCATCAGTGACCCGGGACTAGCGGGGGAGACCCAGTACTTC.

V usage is TRBV5-1 and J usage is TRBJ2-1; 11 bases map to TRBD2. Germline V CDR1 and CDR2: SGHRS, YFSETQ. V trimming: 4 bases; J trimming: 9 bases; junction bases outside the gene matches: 12. The CDR3 has 16 residues. The CDR3 DNA follows: TGCGCCAGCAGCCTCCTTTGGACTAGCGGGCAGGGTGAGCAGTTCTTC. This gives the protein CASSLLWTSGQGEQFF.